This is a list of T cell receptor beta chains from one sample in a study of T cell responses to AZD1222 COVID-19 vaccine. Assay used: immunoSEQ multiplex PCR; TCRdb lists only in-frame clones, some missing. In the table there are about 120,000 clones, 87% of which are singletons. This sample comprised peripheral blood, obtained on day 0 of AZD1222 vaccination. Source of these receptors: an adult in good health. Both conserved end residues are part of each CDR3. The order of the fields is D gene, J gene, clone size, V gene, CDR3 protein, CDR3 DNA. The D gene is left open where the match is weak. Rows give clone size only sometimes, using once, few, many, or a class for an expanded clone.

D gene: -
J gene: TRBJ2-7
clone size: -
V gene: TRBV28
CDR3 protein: CASSLYHEQYF
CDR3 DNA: TGTGCCAGCAGTTTATACCACGAGCAGTACTTC

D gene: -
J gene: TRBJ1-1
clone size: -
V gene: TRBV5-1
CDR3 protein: CASRRVGNTEAFF
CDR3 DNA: TGCGCCAGCAGAAGGGTCGGGAACACTGAAGCTTTCTTT

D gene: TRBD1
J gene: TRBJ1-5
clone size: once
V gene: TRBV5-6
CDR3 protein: CASSQDRGQPQHF
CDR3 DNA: TGTGCCAGCAGCCAAGACAGGGGTCAGCCCCAGCATTTT

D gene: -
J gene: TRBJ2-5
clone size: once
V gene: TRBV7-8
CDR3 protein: CASSRGSAQETQYF
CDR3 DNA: TGTGCCAGCAGCCGAGGTAGCGCACAAGAGACCCAGTACTTC

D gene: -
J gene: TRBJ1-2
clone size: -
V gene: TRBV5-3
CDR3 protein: CARSLVSVPTNYGYTF
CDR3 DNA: TGTGCCAGAAGCTTGGTTTCGGTCCCCACTAACTATGGCTACACCTTC

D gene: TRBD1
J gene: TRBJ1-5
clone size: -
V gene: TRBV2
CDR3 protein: CASSRGQGPQPQHF
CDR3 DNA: TGTGCCAGCAGCCGAGGACAGGGCCCACAGCCCCAGCATTTT

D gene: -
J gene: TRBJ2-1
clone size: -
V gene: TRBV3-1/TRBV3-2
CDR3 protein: CASSQVGLSNEQFF
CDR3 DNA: TGTGCCAGCAGCCAAGTGGGCCTAAGCAATGAGCAGTTCTTC

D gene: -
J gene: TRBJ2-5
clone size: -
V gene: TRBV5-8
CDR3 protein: CASSLAETQYF
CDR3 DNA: TGTGCCAGCAGCTTGGCAGAGACCCAGTACTTC

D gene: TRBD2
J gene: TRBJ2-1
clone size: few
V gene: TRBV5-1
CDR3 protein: CASSLYPSGSNVYNEQFF
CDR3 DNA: TGCGCCAGCAGCTTGTATCCTAGCGGGAGTAATGTTTACAATGAGCAGTTCTTC

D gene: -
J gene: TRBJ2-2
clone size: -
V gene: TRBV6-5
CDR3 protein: CASGYLGLYTGELFF
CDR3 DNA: TGTGCCAGCGGATACTTGGGACTTTACACCGGGGAGCTGTTTTTT

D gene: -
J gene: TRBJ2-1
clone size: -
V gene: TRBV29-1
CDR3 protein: CSVVLRPSISSYNEQFF
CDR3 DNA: TGCAGCGTTGTCCTTCGACCGAGTATAAGCTCCTACAATGAGCAGTTCTTC

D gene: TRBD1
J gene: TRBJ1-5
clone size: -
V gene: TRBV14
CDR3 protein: CASSLTGAKQPQHF
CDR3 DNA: TGTGCCAGCAGCCTGACAGGGGCCAAGCAGCCCCAGCATTTT

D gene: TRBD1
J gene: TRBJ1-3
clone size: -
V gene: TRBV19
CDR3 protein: CASSHRGAGNTIYF
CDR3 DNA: TGTGCCAGTAGCCACAGGGGAGCTGGAAACACCATATATTTT

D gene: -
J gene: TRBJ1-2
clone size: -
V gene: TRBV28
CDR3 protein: CASSFPPGNYGYTF
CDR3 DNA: TGTGCCAGCAGTTTCCCCCCGGGGAACTATGGCTACACCTTC

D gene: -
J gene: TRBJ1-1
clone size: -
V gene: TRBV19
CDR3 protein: CASRRGWNTEAFF
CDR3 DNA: TGTGCCAGTAGACGGGGGTGGAACACTGAAGCTTTCTTT

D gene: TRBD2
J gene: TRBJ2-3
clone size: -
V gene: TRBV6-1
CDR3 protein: CASSEGLPSDTQYF
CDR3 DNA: TGTGCCAGCAGTGAGGGACTACCCTCCGATACGCAGTATTTT

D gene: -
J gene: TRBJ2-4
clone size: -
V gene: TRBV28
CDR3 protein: CASSFRQGKVGWNIQYF
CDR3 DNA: TGTGCCAGCAGTTTTCGGCAGGGGAAGGTGGGATGGAACATTCAGTACTTC

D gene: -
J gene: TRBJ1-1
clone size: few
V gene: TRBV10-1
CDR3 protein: CASSEYDRRAAFF
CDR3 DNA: TGCGCCAGCAGTGAGTATGACAGGCGAGCGGCTTTCTTT

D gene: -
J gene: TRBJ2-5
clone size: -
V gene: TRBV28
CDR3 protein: CASSLMGQETQYF
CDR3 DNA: TGTGCCAGCAGTTTAATGGGGCAGGAGACCCAGTACTTC

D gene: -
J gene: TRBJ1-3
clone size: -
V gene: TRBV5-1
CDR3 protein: CASSSEGGAGNTIYF
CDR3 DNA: TGCGCCAGCAGCTCGGAGGGGGGAGCTGGAAACACCATATATTTT

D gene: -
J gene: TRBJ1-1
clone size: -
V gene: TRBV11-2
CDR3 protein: CASSLDVGGTTEAFF
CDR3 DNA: TGTGCCAGCAGCTTAGATGTTGGGGGGACTACTGAAGCTTTCTTT

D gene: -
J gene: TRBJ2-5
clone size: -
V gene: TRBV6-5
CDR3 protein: CASSPNLGQETQYF
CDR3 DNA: TGTGCCAGCAGTCCCAATCTAGGACAAGAGACCCAGTACTTC

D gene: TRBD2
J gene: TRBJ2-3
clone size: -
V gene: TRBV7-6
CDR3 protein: CASSLAPSGGTDTQYF
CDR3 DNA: TGTGCCAGCAGCTTAGCGCCTAGCGGGGGCACAGATACGCAGTATTTT

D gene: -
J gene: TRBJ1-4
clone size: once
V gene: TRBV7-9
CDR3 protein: CASSLYAGSNEKLFF
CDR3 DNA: TGTGCCAGCAGCTTATACGCGGGCTCGAATGAAAAACTGTTTTTT

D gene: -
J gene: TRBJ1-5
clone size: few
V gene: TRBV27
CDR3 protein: CASSFSAVNQPQHF
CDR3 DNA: TGTGCCAGCAGTTTCTCGGCAGTAAATCAGCCCCAGCATTTT

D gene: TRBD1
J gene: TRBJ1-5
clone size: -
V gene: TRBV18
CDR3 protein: CASSPGQGVQPQHF
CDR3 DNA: TGTGCCAGCTCCCCGGGACAGGGTGTCCAGCCCCAGCATTTT

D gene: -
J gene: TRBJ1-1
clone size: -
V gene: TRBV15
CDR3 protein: CATRRGVNTEAFF
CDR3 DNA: TGTGCCACCAGAAGGGGAGTGAACACTGAAGCTTTCTTT

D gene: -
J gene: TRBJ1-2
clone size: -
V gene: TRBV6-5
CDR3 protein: CASKQGPYGYTF
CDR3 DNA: TGTGCCAGCAAACAGGGTCCCTATGGCTACACCTTC

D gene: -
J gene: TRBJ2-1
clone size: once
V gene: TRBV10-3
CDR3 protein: CAISESGGSYNEQFF
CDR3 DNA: TGTGCCATCAGTGAGTCCGGCGGTTCCTACAATGAGCAGTTCTTC

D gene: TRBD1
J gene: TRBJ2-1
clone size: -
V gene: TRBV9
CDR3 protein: CASSARTGNEQFF
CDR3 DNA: TGTGCCAGCAGCGCCCGGACAGGCAATGAGCAGTTCTTC

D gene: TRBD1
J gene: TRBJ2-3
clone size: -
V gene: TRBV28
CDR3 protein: CASNPQGAPTDTQYF
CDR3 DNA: TGTGCCAGCAACCCCCAGGGGGCGCCCACAGATACGCAGTATTTT

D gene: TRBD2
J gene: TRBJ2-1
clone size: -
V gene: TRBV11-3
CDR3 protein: CASSLAAGGGYEQFF
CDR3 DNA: TGTGCCAGCAGCTTAGCAGCGGGAGGAGGTTATGAGCAGTTCTTC

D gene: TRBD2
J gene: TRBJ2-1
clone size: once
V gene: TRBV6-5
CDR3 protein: CASSLLAGLPNEQFF
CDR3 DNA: TGTGCCAGCAGCTTACTAGCGGGCCTTCCCAATGAGCAGTTCTTC

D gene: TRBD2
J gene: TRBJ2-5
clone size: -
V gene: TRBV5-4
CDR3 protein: CASSLAGVPETQYF
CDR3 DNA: TGTGCCAGCAGCTTAGCGGGAGTCCCAGAGACCCAGTACTTC

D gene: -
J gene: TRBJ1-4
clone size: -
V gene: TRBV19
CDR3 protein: CASSLAGAATNEKLFF
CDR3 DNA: TGTGCCAGTAGCTTAGCAGGGGCCGCAACTAATGAAAAACTGTTTTTT

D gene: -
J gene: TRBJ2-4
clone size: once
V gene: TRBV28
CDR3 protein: CGTRDKNIQYF
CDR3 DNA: TGTGGAACTAGGGACAAAAACATTCAGTACTTC

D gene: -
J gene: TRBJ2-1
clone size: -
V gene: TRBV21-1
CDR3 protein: CASSKSFEQFF
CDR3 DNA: TGTGCCAGCAGCAAAAGTTTTGAGCAGTTCTTC

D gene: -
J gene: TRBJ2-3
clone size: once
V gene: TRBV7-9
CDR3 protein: CASSLLGRTDTQYF
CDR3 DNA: TGTGCCAGCAGCTTACTTGGGAGAACAGATACGCAGTATTTT

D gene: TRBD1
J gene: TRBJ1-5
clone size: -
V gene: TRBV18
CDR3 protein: CASSPDRGGNQPQHF
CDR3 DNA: TGTGCCAGCTCCCCCGACAGGGGCGGCAATCAGCCCCAGCATTTT

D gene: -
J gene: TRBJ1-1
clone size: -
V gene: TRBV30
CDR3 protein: CAWSPFQNTEAFF
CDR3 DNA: TGTGCCTGGAGTCCCTTCCAGAACACTGAAGCTTTCTTT

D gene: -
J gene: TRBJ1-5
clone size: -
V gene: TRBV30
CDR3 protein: CAWSTQKGQPQHF
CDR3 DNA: TGTGCCTGGAGTACCCAAAAGGGTCAGCCCCAGCATTTT

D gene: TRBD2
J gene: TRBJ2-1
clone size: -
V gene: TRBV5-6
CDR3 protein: CASSLAASGRYEQFF
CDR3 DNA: TGTGCCAGCAGCTTGGCCGCTAGCGGGAGGTATGAGCAGTTCTTC

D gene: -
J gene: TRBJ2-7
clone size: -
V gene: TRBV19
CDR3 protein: CASSITGASGLYEQYF
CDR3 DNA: TGTGCCAGTAGTATAACCGGGGCCAGCGGGCTTTACGAGCAGTACTTC

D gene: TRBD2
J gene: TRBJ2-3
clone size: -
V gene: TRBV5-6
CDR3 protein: CASSLRAGVITDTQYF
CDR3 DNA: TGTGCCAGCAGTCTTAGAGCGGGAGTGATTACAGATACGCAGTATTTT

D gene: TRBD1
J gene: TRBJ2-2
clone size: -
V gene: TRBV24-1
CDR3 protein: CATKGTDDTGELFF
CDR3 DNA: TGTGCCACCAAAGGGACAGACGACACCGGGGAGCTGTTTTTT

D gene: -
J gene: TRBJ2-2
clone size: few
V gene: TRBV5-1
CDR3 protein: CASSSEGGAGELFF
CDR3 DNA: TGCGCCAGCAGCTCCGAGGGGGGGGCCGGGGAGCTGTTTTTT

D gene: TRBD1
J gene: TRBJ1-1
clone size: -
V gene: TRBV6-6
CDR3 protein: CASSYIGTANTEAFF
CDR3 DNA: TGTGCCAGCAGTTACATAGGGACAGCGAACACTGAAGCTTTCTTT

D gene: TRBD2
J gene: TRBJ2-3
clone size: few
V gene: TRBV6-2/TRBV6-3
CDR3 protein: CASSYSLAERHSESQYF
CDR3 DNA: TGTGCCAGCAGTTATTCTCTAGCGGAGCGCCATTCGGAGTCGCAGTATTTT

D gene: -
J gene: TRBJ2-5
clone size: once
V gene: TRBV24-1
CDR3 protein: CATSDFSGAGETQYF
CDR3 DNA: TGTGCCACCAGTGATTTCTCGGGGGCCGGGGAGACCCAGTACTTC

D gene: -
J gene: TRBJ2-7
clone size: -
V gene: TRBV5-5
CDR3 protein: CASSLYSSGGLSYEQYF
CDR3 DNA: TGTGCCAGCAGCCTCTATTCAAGTGGTGGGCTCTCCTACGAGCAGTACTTC

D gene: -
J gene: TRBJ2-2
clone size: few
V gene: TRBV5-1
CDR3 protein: CASSTAGGPGELFF
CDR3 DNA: TGCGCCAGCAGTACAGCCGGTGGGCCCGGGGAGCTGTTTTTT

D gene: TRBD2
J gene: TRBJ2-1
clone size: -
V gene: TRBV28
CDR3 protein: CASSSPSGSSYNEQFF
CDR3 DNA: TGTGCCAGCAGTTCCCCCAGCGGGAGCTCCTACAATGAGCAGTTCTTC

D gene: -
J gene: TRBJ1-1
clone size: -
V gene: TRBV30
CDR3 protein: CAWSNWENTEAFF
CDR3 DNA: TGTGCCTGGAGTAATTGGGAGAACACTGAAGCTTTCTTT

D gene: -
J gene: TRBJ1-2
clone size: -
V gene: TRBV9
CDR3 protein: CASSVEGKGDGYTF
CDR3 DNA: TGTGCCAGCAGCGTAGAAGGAAAGGGGGATGGCTACACCTTC

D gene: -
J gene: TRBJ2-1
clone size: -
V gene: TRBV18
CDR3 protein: CASSFEHRGQFF
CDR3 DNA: TGTGCCAGCTCGTTCGAACACCGGGGGCAGTTCTTC

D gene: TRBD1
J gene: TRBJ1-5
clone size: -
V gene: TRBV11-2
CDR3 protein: CASSFPSQGALGPQHF
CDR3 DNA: TGTGCCAGCAGCTTCCCATCGCAGGGGGCGTTGGGGCCCCAGCATTTT

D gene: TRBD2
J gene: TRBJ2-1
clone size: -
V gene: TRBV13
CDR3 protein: CASSPRAGGYNEQFF
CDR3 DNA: TGTGCCAGCAGCCCCCGAGCGGGAGGATACAATGAGCAGTTCTTC